These 5 T cell receptor beta chains were sequenced from one sample in a study of shared clonotypes between healthy human individuals. Clones were sequenced by immunoSEQ multiplex PCR, and TCRdb holds only the in-frame ones, with some missing. The table has around 1 million clones, around 80% seen once. Material for sequencing was memory CD4+ T cells sorted from blood. Described subset: CD45RA-negative fraction. These receptor sequences come from a man aged 18 to 35 in good health.

The sample holds a few counts of this clone. The V gene is TRBV30, the J gene TRBJ1-1, with D possibly matching TRBD1 (5 bases). Per the germline V gene, CDR1 is GTSNPN and CDR2 is SVGIG (reference sequence). This CDR3 is 14 amino acids long. Deletions cut 2 bases from V and 5 bases from J, with 15 bases between. The CDR3 loop is CAWSLGVLRTEAFF. The CDR3 DNA is TGTGCCTGGAGTCTAGGGGTCCTTCGTACTGAAGCTTTCTTT.

This clone was seen a handful of times. The chain is built from TRBV28 and TRBJ1-2; maybe TRBD1 (5 bases). The germline V gene encodes CDR1 MDHEN and CDR2 SYDVKM. Trimming left V 8 bases short and J 10 bases short, with 20 bases between. The CDR3 is 13 residues long. The CDR3 reads CASGRTSGGTYTF. In DNA, the CDR3 is TGTGCCAGCGGTCGTACTTCTGGGGGTACCTACACCTTC.

The chain links TRBV5-1 to TRBJ1-4; D gene ambiguous. The CDR3 consists of 18 residues. Trimming stripped 5 bases from V and 3 bases from J, with 23 bases between. The V gene's germline CDR1 is SGHRS and CDR2 YFSETQ. DNA for the CDR3: TGCGCCAGCAGACCGCTCTCAGACGGCGTGTACGCTAATGAAAAACTGTTTTTT. Protein: CASRPLSDGVYANEKLFF.

The chain recombines TRBV5-1 with TRBJ1-1; 8 bases map to TRBD1. V was clipped by 2 bases and J by 4 bases; unmatched bases: 10. The V gene's germline CDR1 is SGHRS and CDR2 YFSETQ. CDR3 length equals 16 residues. CDR3 region: CASSLQGEGLGTEAFF. Written as DNA, the CDR3 is TGCGCCAGCAGCTTACAGGGGGAAGGTCTTGGCACTGAAGCTTTCTTT.

A word on this clone: This may come from a read error, since a much larger clone is one base off. Other nucleotide sequences in the sample specify the same CDR3. The chain links TRBV9 to TRBJ1-1; D unclear. The CDR3 spans 13 residues. Germline assignment: CDR1 SGDLS and CDR2 YYNGEE. CDR3 protein: CASSVAGNTEAFF. CDR3 bases: TGTGCTAGCAGCGTAGCAGGGAACACTGAAGCTTTCTTT.